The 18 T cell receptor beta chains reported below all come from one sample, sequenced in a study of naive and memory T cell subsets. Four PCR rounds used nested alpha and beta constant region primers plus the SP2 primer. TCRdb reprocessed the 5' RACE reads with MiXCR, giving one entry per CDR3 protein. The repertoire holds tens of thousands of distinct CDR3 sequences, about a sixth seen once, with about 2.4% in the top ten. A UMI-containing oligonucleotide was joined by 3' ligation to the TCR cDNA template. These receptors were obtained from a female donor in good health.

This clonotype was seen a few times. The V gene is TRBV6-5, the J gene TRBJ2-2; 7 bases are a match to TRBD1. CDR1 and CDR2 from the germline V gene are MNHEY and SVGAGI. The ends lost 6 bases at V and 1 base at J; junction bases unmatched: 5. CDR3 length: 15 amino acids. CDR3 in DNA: TGTGCCAGCAGCTGGACAGGATTGAACACCGGGGAGCTGTTTTTT. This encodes CASSWTGLNTGELFF.

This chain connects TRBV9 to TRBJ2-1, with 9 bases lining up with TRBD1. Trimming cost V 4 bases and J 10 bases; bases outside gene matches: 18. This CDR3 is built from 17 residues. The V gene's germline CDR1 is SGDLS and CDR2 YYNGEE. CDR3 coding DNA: TGTGCCAGCAGCCCGATCACAACAGGGGGCGCGTCGGGCGAGCAGTTCTTC. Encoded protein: CASSPITTGGASGEQFF.

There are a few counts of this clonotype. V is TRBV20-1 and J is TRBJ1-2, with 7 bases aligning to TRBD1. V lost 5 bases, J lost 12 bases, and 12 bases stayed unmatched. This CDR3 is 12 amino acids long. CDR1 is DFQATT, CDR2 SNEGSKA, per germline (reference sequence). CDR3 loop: CSAGSGGGGDTF. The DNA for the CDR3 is TGCAGTGCTGGATCAGGGGGTGGCGGCGACACCTTC.

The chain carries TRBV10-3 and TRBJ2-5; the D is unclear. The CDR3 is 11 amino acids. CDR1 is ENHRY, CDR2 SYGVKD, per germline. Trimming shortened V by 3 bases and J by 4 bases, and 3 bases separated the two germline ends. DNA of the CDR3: TGTGCCATCAGTGACCGAGAGACCCAGTACTTC. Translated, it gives CAISDRETQYF.

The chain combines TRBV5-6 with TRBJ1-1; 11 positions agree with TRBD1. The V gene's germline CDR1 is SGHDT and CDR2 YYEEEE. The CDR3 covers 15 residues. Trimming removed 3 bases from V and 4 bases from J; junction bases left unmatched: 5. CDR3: CASSWGQGGTTEAFF. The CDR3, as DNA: TGTGCCAGCAGCTGGGGACAGGGGGGGACCACTGAAGCTTTCTTT.

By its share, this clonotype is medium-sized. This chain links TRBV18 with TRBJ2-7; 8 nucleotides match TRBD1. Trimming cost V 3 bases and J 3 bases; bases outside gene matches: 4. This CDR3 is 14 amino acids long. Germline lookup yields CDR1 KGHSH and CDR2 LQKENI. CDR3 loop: CASSPTDRDYEQYF. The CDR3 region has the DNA TGTGCCAGCTCACCTACGGACAGGGACTACGAGCAGTACTTC.

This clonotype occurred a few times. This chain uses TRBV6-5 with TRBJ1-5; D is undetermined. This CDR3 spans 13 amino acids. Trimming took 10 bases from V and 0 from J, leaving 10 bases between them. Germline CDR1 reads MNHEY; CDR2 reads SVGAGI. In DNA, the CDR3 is TGTGCCACCCGATCTTCTAGCAATCAGCCCCAGCATTTT. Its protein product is CATRSSSNQPQHF.

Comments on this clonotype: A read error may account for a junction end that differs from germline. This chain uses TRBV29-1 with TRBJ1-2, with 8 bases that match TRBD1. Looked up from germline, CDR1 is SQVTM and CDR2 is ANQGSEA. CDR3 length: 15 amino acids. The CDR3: CSVEPMDRVGYGDTF. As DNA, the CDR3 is TGCAGCGTTGAACCTATGGACAGGGTTGGCTATGGCGACACCTTC.

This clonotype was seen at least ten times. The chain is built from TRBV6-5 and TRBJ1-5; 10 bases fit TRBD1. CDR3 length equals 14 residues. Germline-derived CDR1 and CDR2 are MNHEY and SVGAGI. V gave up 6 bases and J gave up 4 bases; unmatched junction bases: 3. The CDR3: CASSGQGGNQPQHF. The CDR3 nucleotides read TGTGCCAGCAGCGGACAGGGGGGTAATCAGCCCCAGCATTTT.

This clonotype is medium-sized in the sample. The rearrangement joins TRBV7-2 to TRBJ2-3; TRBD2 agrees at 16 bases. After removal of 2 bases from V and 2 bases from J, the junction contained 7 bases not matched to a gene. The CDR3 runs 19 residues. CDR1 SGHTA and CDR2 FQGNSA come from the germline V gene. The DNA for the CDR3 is TGTGCCAGCAGCTTACCGGGACTAGCGGGGGGGCTGGCCACAGATACGCAGTATTTT. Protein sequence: CASSLPGLAGGLATDTQYF.

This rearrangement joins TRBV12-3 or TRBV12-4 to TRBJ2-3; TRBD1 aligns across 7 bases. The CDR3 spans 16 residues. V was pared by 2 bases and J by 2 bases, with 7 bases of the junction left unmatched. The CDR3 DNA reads TGTGCCAGCAGTTTATCCTGGGACAGACCCACAGATACGCAGTATTTT. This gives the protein CASSLSWDRPTDTQYF.

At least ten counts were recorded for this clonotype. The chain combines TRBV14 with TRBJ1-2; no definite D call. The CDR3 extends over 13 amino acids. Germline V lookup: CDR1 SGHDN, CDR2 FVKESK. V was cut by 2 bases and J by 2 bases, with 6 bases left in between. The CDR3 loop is CASSQWQNYGYTF. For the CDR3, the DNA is TGTGCCAGCAGCCAATGGCAGAACTATGGCTACACCTTC.

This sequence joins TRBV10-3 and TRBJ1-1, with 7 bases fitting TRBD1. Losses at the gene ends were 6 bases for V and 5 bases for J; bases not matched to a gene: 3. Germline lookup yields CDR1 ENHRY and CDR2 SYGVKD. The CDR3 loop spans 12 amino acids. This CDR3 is CAISEQGTEAFF. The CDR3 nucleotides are TGTGCCATCAGCGAACAGGGGACTGAAGCTTTCTTT.

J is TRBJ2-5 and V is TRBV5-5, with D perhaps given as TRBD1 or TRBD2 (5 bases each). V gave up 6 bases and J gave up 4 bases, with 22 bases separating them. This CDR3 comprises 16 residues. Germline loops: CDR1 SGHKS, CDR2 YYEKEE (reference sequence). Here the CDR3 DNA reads TGTGCCAGCACCATTCGAGGGGCAGGTTCCCCAGAGACCCAGTACTTC. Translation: CASTIRGAGSPETQYF. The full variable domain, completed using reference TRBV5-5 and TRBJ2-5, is DAGVTQSPTHLIKTRGQQVTLRCSPISGHKSVSWYQQVLGQGPQFIFQYYEKEERGRGNFPDRFSARQFPNYSSELNVNALLLGDSALYLCASTIRGAGSPETQYFGPGTRLLVL.

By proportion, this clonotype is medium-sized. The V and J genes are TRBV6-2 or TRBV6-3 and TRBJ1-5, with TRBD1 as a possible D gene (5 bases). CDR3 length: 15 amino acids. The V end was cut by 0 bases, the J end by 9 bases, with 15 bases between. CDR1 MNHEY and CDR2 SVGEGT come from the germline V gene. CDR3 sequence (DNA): TGTGCCAGCAGTTACTCTTGGGACTTCGGGGGGCCCCAGCATTTT. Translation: CASSYSWDFGGPQHF.

The DNA of the CDR3 is TGTGCCAGCAGCTTACGACAGGTTAATGAAAAACTGTTTTTT. It translates to CASSLRQVNEKLFF. The chain combines TRBV7-9 with TRBJ1-4, with D possibly being TRBD1 (6 bases). From germline, CDR1 is SEHNR and CDR2 FQNEAQ (reference sequence). V was pared by 2 bases and J by 4 bases, with 8 bases between. The CDR3 sequence is 14 residues long.

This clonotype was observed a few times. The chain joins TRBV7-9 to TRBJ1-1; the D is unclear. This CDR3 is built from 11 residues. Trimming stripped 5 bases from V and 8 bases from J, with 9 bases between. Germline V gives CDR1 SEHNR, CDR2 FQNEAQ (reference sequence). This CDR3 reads CASSRYGEAFF. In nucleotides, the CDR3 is TGTGCCAGCAGCCGTTACGGAGAAGCTTTCTTT.

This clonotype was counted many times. CDR3 nucleotide sequence: TGCAGTGCCGGGGGCGGCCACGAGCAGTACTTC. Protein sequence: CSAGGGHEQYF. This sequence joins TRBV20-1 and TRBJ2-7, with D tentatively TRBD1 or TRBD2 (6 bases each). Between the trimmed V and J ends, which lost 6 bases and 5 bases, there was a span of 11 bases. This CDR3 has 11 residues. The germline CDR1 and CDR2 sequences are DFQATT and SNEGSKA (reference sequence).